This T cell receptor beta chain was found in a study of T cell changes during pregnancy in multiple sclerosis. TCRdb's table, derived via immunoSEQ multiplex PCR, lists solely in-frame clones and lacks some. The sample yields 32,000 or so clones, 91% seen once. The CDR3 totals 14 residues. V lost 8 bases to trimming and J lost 5 bases; unmatched junction nucleotides: 8. CDR1 is SGHTA and CDR2 is FQGNSA in the germline V gene. Sequenced here: CD4+ T cells from peripheral blood mononuclear cells, sampled in the third trimester of pregnancy. The chain is built from TRBV7-2 and TRBJ2-5; 10 nucleotides align to TRBD2. This TCR came from a female donor in good health, enrolled as a control in a pregnancy study. Here the CDR3 DNA reads TGTGCCAGCGCGGCTAGCGGGAGTAGGGAGACCCAGTACTTC. This translates into CASAASGSRETQYF.